Listed below are T cell receptor beta chains from one sample, sequenced in a study of identical twins. MiXCR, run by TCRdb on the 5' RACE reads, gives a single entry per CDR3 protein. The table has 650,000 to 800,000 distinct CDR3 sequences, 8.6% seen once. Separately, the same data were catalogued under a study of yellow fever vaccine responses in identical twins.

Sample: PBMCs. These receptors were obtained from a woman between 18 and 30 years old in good health. The CDR3 runs from the conserved cysteine through the conserved F or W. Fields, in order: CDR3 DNA, CDR3 protein, D gene, J gene, V gene, clone size. D genes are given only for firm matches. Some rows mark clone size as missing; the rest say once, few, many or name a class of expanded clone.

cdr3_nt: TGTGCCAGCAGCTTGAGCTCGCAGGGCCCATGGGGCTACACCTTC
cdr3_aa: CASSLSSQGPWGYTF
d_call: -
j_call: TRBJ1-2
v_call: TRBV5-6
clone_size: few

cdr3_nt: TGCAGTGCTAGACTAGGGGACAGTCAAGAGACCCAGTACTTC
cdr3_aa: CSARLGDSQETQYF
d_call: TRBD1
j_call: TRBJ2-5
v_call: TRBV20-1
clone_size: many

cdr3_nt: TGTGCCAGCAGCTTTCTCCTAGCGGGAGGGCTCACCGGGGAGCTGTTTTTT
cdr3_aa: CASSFLLAGGLTGELFF
d_call: TRBD2
j_call: TRBJ2-2
v_call: TRBV7-9
clone_size: -

cdr3_nt: TGTGCCAGCAGCTTAGTAATTAGCCCCAATGAAAAACTGTTTTTT
cdr3_aa: CASSLVISPNEKLFF
d_call: -
j_call: TRBJ1-4
v_call: TRBV7-9
clone_size: -

cdr3_nt: TGTGCCAGCAGCTCGGTAGTCTACGAGCAGTACTTC
cdr3_aa: CASSSVVYEQYF
d_call: -
j_call: TRBJ2-7
v_call: TRBV11-2
clone_size: many

cdr3_nt: TGTGCCAGCAGGCCAGGGGTACCCTCCTACGAGCAGTACTTC
cdr3_aa: CASRPGVPSYEQYF
d_call: -
j_call: TRBJ2-7
v_call: TRBV12-3/TRBV12-4
clone_size: -

cdr3_nt: TGTGCCAGCAGCCCGAGAGCCTCTGGAAACACCATATATTTT
cdr3_aa: CASSPRASGNTIYF
d_call: -
j_call: TRBJ1-3
v_call: TRBV12-3/TRBV12-4
clone_size: -

cdr3_nt: TGTGCCAGCAGCAAACCTGGTGGGGTAGCGGGGGGCCACTACGAGCAGTACTTC
cdr3_aa: CASSKPGGVAGGHYEQYF
d_call: -
j_call: TRBJ2-7
v_call: TRBV21-1
clone_size: -

cdr3_nt: TGTGCCAGCAGCTTGGATCCAGGGTTATCCTACGAGCAGTACTTC
cdr3_aa: CASSLDPGLSYEQYF
d_call: -
j_call: TRBJ2-7
v_call: TRBV5-5
clone_size: -

cdr3_nt: TGCAGCGTTGTGACTAGTCGTTCCTACGAGCAGTACTTC
cdr3_aa: CSVVTSRSYEQYF
d_call: -
j_call: TRBJ2-7
v_call: TRBV29-1
clone_size: many

cdr3_nt: TGTGCCACCAGTGACGGGGGGGGCCACACCGGGGAGCTGTTTTTT
cdr3_aa: CATSDGGGHTGELFF
d_call: TRBD2
j_call: TRBJ2-2
v_call: TRBV24-1
clone_size: few

cdr3_nt: TGCAGTGCTGGGACAGGCCTCCTCGAGCAGTACTTC
cdr3_aa: CSAGTGLLEQYF
d_call: TRBD1
j_call: TRBJ2-7
v_call: TRBV20-1
clone_size: -

cdr3_nt: TGTGCCAGCGGTGCTAGCGGGGGGAAGGCAGATACGCAGTATTTT
cdr3_aa: CASGASGGKADTQYF
d_call: TRBD2
j_call: TRBJ2-3
v_call: TRBV2
clone_size: few

cdr3_nt: TGTGCCACCAGCCGACCTCTGAGTTTCAATGAGCAGTTCTTC
cdr3_aa: CATSRPLSFNEQFF
d_call: -
j_call: TRBJ2-1
v_call: TRBV15
clone_size: -

cdr3_nt: TGTGCCAGCAGTTTAGATAACAGGGGGCGCGCGGCCCAGTACTTC
cdr3_aa: CASSLDNRGRAAQYF
d_call: TRBD1
j_call: TRBJ2-5
v_call: TRBV27
clone_size: -

cdr3_nt: TGTGCCAGCAGCCTACAGGGGTTGTCAGATACGCAGTATTTT
cdr3_aa: CASSLQGLSDTQYF
d_call: TRBD1
j_call: TRBJ2-3
v_call: TRBV7-8
clone_size: few

cdr3_nt: TGTGCCAGCAGATCGACTAGCGGGAGAGGGGAGACCCAGTACTTC
cdr3_aa: CASRSTSGRGETQYF
d_call: TRBD2
j_call: TRBJ2-5
v_call: TRBV28
clone_size: -

cdr3_nt: TGCGCCAGCAAGAGGGCGGGACGATGGGACACTGAAGCTTTCTTT
cdr3_aa: CASKRAGRWDTEAFF
d_call: -
j_call: TRBJ1-1
v_call: TRBV10-2
clone_size: few

cdr3_nt: TGTGCCAGCCCATACCGGGACTCAAGGACCGGGGAGCTGTTTTTT
cdr3_aa: CASPYRDSRTGELFF
d_call: -
j_call: TRBJ2-2
v_call: TRBV25-1
clone_size: many

cdr3_nt: TGCAGTGCTAGAGATCTTCCCGCCGTCGGGGGGAAAGATACGCAGTATTTT
cdr3_aa: CSARDLPAVGGKDTQYF
d_call: TRBD2
j_call: TRBJ2-3
v_call: TRBV20-1
clone_size: -

cdr3_nt: TGTGCCAGCAACGATCTGGGGCACTCCTACAATGAGCAGTTCTTC
cdr3_aa: CASNDLGHSYNEQFF
d_call: -
j_call: TRBJ2-1
v_call: TRBV12-3/TRBV12-4
clone_size: many

cdr3_nt: TGCGCCAGCAGTATTCTTCCCTGGACAGCTAACTATGGCTACACCTTC
cdr3_aa: CASSILPWTANYGYTF
d_call: -
j_call: TRBJ1-2
v_call: TRBV5-1
clone_size: -

cdr3_nt: TGTGCCAGCAGCTTAGCGGCTAGCGGGAGCGCTGGGGAGCTGTTTTTT
cdr3_aa: CASSLAASGSAGELFF
d_call: TRBD2
j_call: TRBJ2-2
v_call: TRBV7-9
clone_size: -

cdr3_nt: TGTGCCAGCAGCGGACTAGTTCCAGATACGCAGTATTTT
cdr3_aa: CASSGLVPDTQYF
d_call: TRBD2
j_call: TRBJ2-3
v_call: TRBV7-9
clone_size: few

cdr3_nt: TGTGCCAGCAGAACGCGGTATGGCTACACCTTC
cdr3_aa: CASRTRYGYTF
d_call: -
j_call: TRBJ1-2
v_call: TRBV9
clone_size: few

cdr3_nt: TGTGCCAGCAGCCTAGGGCAATACACCGGGGAGCTGTTTTTT
cdr3_aa: CASSLGQYTGELFF
d_call: -
j_call: TRBJ2-2
v_call: TRBV7-9
clone_size: -

cdr3_nt: TGCGCCAGCAGCGCTAATACAGGACAGGGTGGAGCTTTCTTT
cdr3_aa: CASSANTGQGGAFF
d_call: TRBD1
j_call: TRBJ1-1
v_call: TRBV5-1
clone_size: few

cdr3_nt: TGCGCCAGCAGCTTATCCAAGACTCCGCAAGCGGACGAGCAGTACTTC
cdr3_aa: CASSLSKTPQADEQYF
d_call: -
j_call: TRBJ2-7
v_call: TRBV5-1
clone_size: few

cdr3_nt: TGTGCCAGCAGTTCCAGGGTCGCCGGGGCCTATTTCGATGAGCAGTTCTTC
cdr3_aa: CASSSRVAGAYFDEQFF
d_call: -
j_call: TRBJ2-1
v_call: TRBV6-5
clone_size: few

cdr3_nt: TGCGCCAGCAGCTTGTCCCGGGGGAAGACTTATACTGAAGCTTTCTTT
cdr3_aa: CASSLSRGKTYTEAFF
d_call: -
j_call: TRBJ1-1
v_call: TRBV5-1
clone_size: -

cdr3_nt: TGCAGCGTTGAGTGGACTAGCGGGACCGAGCAGTACTTC
cdr3_aa: CSVEWTSGTEQYF
d_call: TRBD2
j_call: TRBJ2-7
v_call: TRBV29-1
clone_size: many

cdr3_nt: TGTGCCAGCAGCCCTACGTCACAGGGGCGCGGCTACACCTTC
cdr3_aa: CASSPTSQGRGYTF
d_call: TRBD1
j_call: TRBJ1-2
v_call: TRBV3-1
clone_size: few

cdr3_nt: TGCAGTGCTAGTCGGCGGGCGGGGAAAGGGAGGGATACGCAGTATTTT
cdr3_aa: CSASRRAGKGRDTQYF
d_call: -
j_call: TRBJ2-3
v_call: TRBV20-1
clone_size: -

cdr3_nt: TGCAGTGCACCCTCCGATCAGCCCCAGCATTTT
cdr3_aa: CSAPSDQPQHF
d_call: -
j_call: TRBJ1-5
v_call: TRBV20-1
clone_size: few

cdr3_nt: TGTGCCAGCAGCCAAGCACTAGCGGTAGATACGCAGTATTTT
cdr3_aa: CASSQALAVDTQYF
d_call: TRBD2
j_call: TRBJ2-3
v_call: TRBV4-2
clone_size: many

cdr3_nt: TGTGCCAGCAGCCCAACCGCGCGGACCAATTCACCCCTCCACTTT
cdr3_aa: CASSPTARTNSPLHF
d_call: -
j_call: TRBJ1-6
v_call: TRBV7-2
clone_size: -

cdr3_nt: TGTGCCAGCAGTTACTCTCCGGGACAGGGGCGCGAGGATCCCTACGAGCAGTACTTC
cdr3_aa: CASSYSPGQGREDPYEQYF
d_call: TRBD1
j_call: TRBJ2-7
v_call: TRBV6-2/TRBV6-3
clone_size: few

cdr3_nt: TGTGCCAGCAGTTTATACATGCAGCGGGGGGCTATCACAGATACGCAGTATTTT
cdr3_aa: CASSLYMQRGAITDTQYF
d_call: TRBD2
j_call: TRBJ2-3
v_call: TRBV28
clone_size: -

cdr3_nt: TGTGCCAGCAGTGAACGGGAGAGTATTGAGCAGTACTTC
cdr3_aa: CASSERESIEQYF
d_call: -
j_call: TRBJ2-7
v_call: TRBV6-1
clone_size: few

cdr3_nt: TGTGCCAGCAGCCTCCGGGGGGACAGGAACAATGAGCAGTTCTTC
cdr3_aa: CASSLRGDRNNEQFF
d_call: -
j_call: TRBJ2-1
v_call: TRBV11-3
clone_size: few

cdr3_nt: TGCGCCAGCAGCCAAGAAGGGCTGTTAGGAAATGAGCAGTTCTTC
cdr3_aa: CASSQEGLLGNEQFF
d_call: -
j_call: TRBJ2-1
v_call: TRBV4-1
clone_size: many

cdr3_nt: TGTGCCAGCATCCTGGTCTTTCCGGATCGAAGTGGCAATAGCAATCAGCCCCAGCATTTT
cdr3_aa: CASILVFPDRSGNSNQPQHF
d_call: -
j_call: TRBJ1-5
v_call: TRBV12-3/TRBV12-4
clone_size: -

cdr3_nt: TGCGCCAGCATTCAAGGACCGGGAACGTCGACCCAGTACTTC
cdr3_aa: CASIQGPGTSTQYF
d_call: -
j_call: TRBJ2-5
v_call: TRBV5-1
clone_size: many

cdr3_nt: TGTGCCAGCGTCGGCTTGAACACTGAAGCTTTCTTT
cdr3_aa: CASVGLNTEAFF
d_call: -
j_call: TRBJ1-1
v_call: TRBV6-5
clone_size: -

cdr3_nt: TGCAGCCTATTGTCTCTGGAGAGCTCCTACAATGAGCAGTTCTTC
cdr3_aa: CSLLSLESSYNEQFF
d_call: -
j_call: TRBJ2-1
v_call: TRBV29-1
clone_size: many

cdr3_nt: TGTGCCAGCAGCCCGACTAGCATCCACGAGCAGTACTTC
cdr3_aa: CASSPTSIHEQYF
d_call: TRBD2
j_call: TRBJ2-7
v_call: TRBV6-2/TRBV6-3
clone_size: -

cdr3_nt: TGTGCCAGCAGCTTATGGGCGGGAAGCGCAGATACGCAGTATTTT
cdr3_aa: CASSLWAGSADTQYF
d_call: -
j_call: TRBJ2-3
v_call: TRBV11-2
clone_size: few

cdr3_nt: TGTGCCAGTAGTCTGGACCTGGGGTGGGACACTGAAGCTTTCTTT
cdr3_aa: CASSLDLGWDTEAFF
d_call: -
j_call: TRBJ1-1
v_call: TRBV19
clone_size: few

cdr3_nt: TGTGCCAGCAGTTTGGCAGGGGTTGCCACCGGGGAGCTGTTTTTT
cdr3_aa: CASSLAGVATGELFF
d_call: -
j_call: TRBJ2-2
v_call: TRBV12-3/TRBV12-4
clone_size: many